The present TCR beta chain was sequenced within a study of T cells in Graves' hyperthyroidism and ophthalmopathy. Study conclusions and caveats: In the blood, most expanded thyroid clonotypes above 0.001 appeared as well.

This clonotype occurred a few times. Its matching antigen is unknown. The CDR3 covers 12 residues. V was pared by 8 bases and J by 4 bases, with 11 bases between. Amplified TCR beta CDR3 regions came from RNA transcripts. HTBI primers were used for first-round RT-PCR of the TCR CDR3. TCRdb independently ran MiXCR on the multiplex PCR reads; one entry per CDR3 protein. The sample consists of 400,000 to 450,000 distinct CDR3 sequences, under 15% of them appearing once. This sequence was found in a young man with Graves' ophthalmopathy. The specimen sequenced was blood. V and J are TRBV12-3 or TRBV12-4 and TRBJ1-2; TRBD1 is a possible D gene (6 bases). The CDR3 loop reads CASEGGGYGYTF. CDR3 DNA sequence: TGTGCCAGCGAAGGGGGGGGCTATGGCTACACCTTC.